Given below is one TCR beta chain in context. The antigen remains unidentified. This sample was taken from a study of cytomegalovirus exposure and HLA in healthy donors. Study-level findings and limits: Researchers counted roughly 150 TCR beta chains as cytomegalovirus-associated. According to a later analysis, most TCR beta chains associated with CMV appeared HLA-restricted. Later genetic work tied a missense DCLRE1C variant to beta-chain V and J trimming.

It was with 60 Vbeta and 13 Jbeta primers that the PCR ran. TCRdb's table, derived via immunoSEQ multiplex PCR, lists solely in-frame clones and lacks some. This table holds 150,000 to 200,000 clones, around nine tenths found once. V lost 3 bases and J lost 0, with 3 bases in between. Per the germline V gene, CDR1 is SNHLY and CDR2 is FYNNEI. CDR3 length equals 14 residues. This clonotype was obtained from a woman younger than 35 in good health and CMV-seronegative. V and J are TRBV2 and TRBJ2-6; D ambiguous. Sequenced material: PBMCs. CDR3 sequence: CASSDSSGANVLTF. CDR3 nucleotides: TGTGCCAGCAGTGATAGCTCTGGGGCCAACGTCCTGACTTTC.